The subject of this entry is one T cell receptor (beta chain). The antigen remains undetermined. This specimen includes other DNA sequences encoding the same CDR3. The data stem from a study of shared clonotypes between healthy human individuals. Germline lookup yields CDR1 KGHSH and CDR2 LQKENI. V lost 3 bases and J 4 bases, leaving 10 bases between the germline ends. The CDR3 consists of 14 residues. Study-level findings and limits: A few donors held approximately 4.6% of naive CD4 clonotypes in common. A generally larger estimated richness was seen in naive subsets than in memory subsets.

Repertoires were generated with immunoSEQ multiplex PCR, while TCRdb's copy carries only in-frame clones and drops some. The sample lists some 2,400,000 clones, approximately 96% occurring once. The chain has TRBV18 and TRBJ1-5; D is ambiguous. The source is a man in his late teens or twenties in good health. The sequenced sample was naive CD4+ T cells sorted from blood. Subset given: CD45RA+ positively selected. The CDR3 spells CASSPDGINQPQHF. The DNA of the CDR3 is TGTGCCAGCTCACCGGACGGGATAAATCAGCCCCAGCATTTT.